Below, 12 T cell receptor beta chains from the same sample are listed, as sequenced in a study of T cell responses to AZD1222 COVID-19 vaccine (dated by TCRdb to the early 2020s). Reading the label with the study, this specimen's time point is: about 28 days (+/-7) after the second vaccine dose. Library creation used the immunoSEQ multiplex PCR assay. TCRdb provides this immuneACCESS table in a form limited to in-frame rearrangements. Some clones are lacking; in checked studies, under half of them reflect an unresolved V gene, and why the rest are absent is not known. The sample table lists about 180,000 clones, about 91% of them with a count of one. About 9.9% of the sample is taken by the ten largest. The material was peripheral blood, obtained 28 days after the second AZD1222 dose. The receptors come from an adult who received the AZD1222 COVID-19 vaccine.

The chain employs TRBV19 and TRBJ1-3; tentatively, D is TRBD1 (5 bases). The CDR3 runs to 14 residues. V dropped 6 bases and J dropped 0 bases, with 9 bases sitting between them. From germline, CDR1 is LNHDA and CDR2 SQIVND (reference sequence). This chain's CDR3 is CASRIQVSGNTIYF. CDR3 nucleotide sequence: TGTGCCAGTAGAATACAGGTCTCTGGAAACACCATATATTTT.

This sequence joins TRBV11-3 and TRBJ1-3; D is unclear. V was shortened by 4 bases and J by 0 bases, with 10 bases between the two germline ends. This CDR3 has 15 residues. Germline assignment: CDR1 SGHNT and CDR2 YENEEA. Written as DNA, the CDR3 is TGTGCCAGCAGCTACAACTCCTACTCTGGAAACACCATATATTTT. It encodes CASSYNSYSGNTIYF.

The rearrangement joins TRBV3-1 (or the pseudogene TRBV3-2) to TRBJ1-6; a possible D gene is TRBD1 (6 bases). V dropped 6 bases and J dropped 9 bases, with 15 bases sitting between them. Germline-derived CDR1 and CDR2 are LGHDT and YNNKEL (reference sequence). The CDR3 spans 14 residues. The CDR3 DNA reads as TGTGCCAGCAGGCACAGGGAGGGAGGTTCACCCCTCCACTTT. Protein product: CASRHREGGSPLHF.

The V and J genes are TRBV5-1 and TRBJ2-3; D is unclear. Trimming left V 0 bases short and J 2 bases short, with 7 bases between. Germline loops: CDR1 SGHRS, CDR2 YFSETQ. The CDR3 length is 14 residues. CDR3: CASSLAQVTDTQYF. The CDR3 DNA reads TGCGCCAGCAGCTTGGCCCAGGTCACAGATACGCAGTATTTT.

This clone was recorded once. The chain links TRBV23-1 to TRBJ1-6, with D possibly matching TRBD1 (6 bases). TRBV23-1 counts as an open reading frame of uncertain function. The length of the CDR3 is 12 residues. Trimming stripped 4 bases from V and 13 bases from J, with 11 bases between. The CDR3 protein is CASSLWGRPLHF. The CDR3 DNA sequence: TGCGCCAGCAGTCTGTGGGGGCGCCCCCTCCACTTT.

The chain carries TRBV29-1 and TRBJ2-5; D is possibly TRBD1 (7 bases). The V and J ends lost 4 bases and 4 bases respectively, with 16 bases between them. CDR1 and CDR2 (germline): SQVTM, ANQGSEA. The CDR3 runs to 14 residues. Here the CDR3 DNA reads TGCAGCGTTGTGAGACAGGGAGGAGTAGAGACCCAGTACTTC. It codes for CSVVRQGGVETQYF.

J is TRBJ1-4 and V is TRBV29-1; 12 bases map to TRBD1. The V gene end was trimmed by 6 bases and the J gene end by 7 bases; junction bases not matched to a gene: 6. This CDR3 region has 14 residues. CDR1 is SQVTM and CDR2 is ANQGSEA in the germline V gene. The CDR3 here is CSVGDRGQVEKLFF. Written as DNA, the CDR3 is TGCAGCGTGGGGGACAGGGGGCAGGTTGAAAAACTGTTTTTT.

The chain carries TRBV24-1 and TRBJ2-2; possibly TRBD2 for D (5 bases). The ends were cut back, 9 bases at V and 1 base at J, with 14 bases in the middle. Per the germline V gene, CDR1 is KGHDR and CDR2 is SFDVKD. This CDR3 contains 15 residues. CDR3 DNA sequence: TGTGCCACCCCGGACTTCAGCGGGAACACCGGGGAGCTGTTTTTT. Translation gives CATPDFSGNTGELFF.

The chain links TRBV18 to TRBJ1-2; TRBD1 agrees at 7 bases. Trimming took 5 bases from V and 2 from J; bases not matched to a gene: 8. The CDR3 has 15 amino acids. Germline CDR1 KGHSH, CDR2 LQKENI. The CDR3 sequence: CASSEIRGPNYGYTF. The CDR3 DNA follows: TGTGCCAGCTCAGAGATAAGGGGGCCGAACTATGGCTACACCTTC.

V usage is TRBV10-3 and J usage is TRBJ2-5; the D gene is possibly TRBD2 (6 bases). Germline assignment: CDR1 ENHRY and CDR2 SYGVKD. This CDR3 contains 13 residues. V was trimmed by 2 bases and J by 5 bases, leaving 9 bases between them. CDR3 in DNA: TGTGCCATCAGTGAGGCGGGATCCGAGACCCAGTACTTC. Translated, it gives CAISEAGSETQYF.

This sequence joins TRBV19 and TRBJ1-5; D is uncertain. The CDR3 runs 15 residues. V lost 7 bases, J lost 5 bases, and 18 bases lay in between. Germline loops: CDR1 LNHDA, CDR2 SQIVND (reference sequence). CDR3 bases: TGTGCCAGTACCGGAGACTATTGGTGGGATCAGCCCCAGCATTTT. Translated: CASTGDYWWDQPQHF. Combining the CDR3 with reference TRBV19 and TRBJ1-5 gives the whole variable domain DGGITQSPKYLFRKEGQNVTLSCEQNLNHDAMYWYRQDPGQGLRLIYYSQIVNDFQKGDIAEGYSVSREKKESFPLTVTSAQKNPTAFYLCASTGDYWWDQPQHFGDGTRLSIL.

The count of this clone is one. The genes are TRBV10-3 and TRBJ1-4; D unclear. Germline CDR1 ENHRY, CDR2 SYGVKD. The CDR3 is 15 amino acids. Trimming cost V 9 bases and J 6 bases, with 20 bases left between them. CDR3 amino acids: CAIREPGLADEKLFF. The DNA of the CDR3 is TGTGCCATTAGAGAGCCGGGATTAGCAGATGAAAAACTGTTTTTT.